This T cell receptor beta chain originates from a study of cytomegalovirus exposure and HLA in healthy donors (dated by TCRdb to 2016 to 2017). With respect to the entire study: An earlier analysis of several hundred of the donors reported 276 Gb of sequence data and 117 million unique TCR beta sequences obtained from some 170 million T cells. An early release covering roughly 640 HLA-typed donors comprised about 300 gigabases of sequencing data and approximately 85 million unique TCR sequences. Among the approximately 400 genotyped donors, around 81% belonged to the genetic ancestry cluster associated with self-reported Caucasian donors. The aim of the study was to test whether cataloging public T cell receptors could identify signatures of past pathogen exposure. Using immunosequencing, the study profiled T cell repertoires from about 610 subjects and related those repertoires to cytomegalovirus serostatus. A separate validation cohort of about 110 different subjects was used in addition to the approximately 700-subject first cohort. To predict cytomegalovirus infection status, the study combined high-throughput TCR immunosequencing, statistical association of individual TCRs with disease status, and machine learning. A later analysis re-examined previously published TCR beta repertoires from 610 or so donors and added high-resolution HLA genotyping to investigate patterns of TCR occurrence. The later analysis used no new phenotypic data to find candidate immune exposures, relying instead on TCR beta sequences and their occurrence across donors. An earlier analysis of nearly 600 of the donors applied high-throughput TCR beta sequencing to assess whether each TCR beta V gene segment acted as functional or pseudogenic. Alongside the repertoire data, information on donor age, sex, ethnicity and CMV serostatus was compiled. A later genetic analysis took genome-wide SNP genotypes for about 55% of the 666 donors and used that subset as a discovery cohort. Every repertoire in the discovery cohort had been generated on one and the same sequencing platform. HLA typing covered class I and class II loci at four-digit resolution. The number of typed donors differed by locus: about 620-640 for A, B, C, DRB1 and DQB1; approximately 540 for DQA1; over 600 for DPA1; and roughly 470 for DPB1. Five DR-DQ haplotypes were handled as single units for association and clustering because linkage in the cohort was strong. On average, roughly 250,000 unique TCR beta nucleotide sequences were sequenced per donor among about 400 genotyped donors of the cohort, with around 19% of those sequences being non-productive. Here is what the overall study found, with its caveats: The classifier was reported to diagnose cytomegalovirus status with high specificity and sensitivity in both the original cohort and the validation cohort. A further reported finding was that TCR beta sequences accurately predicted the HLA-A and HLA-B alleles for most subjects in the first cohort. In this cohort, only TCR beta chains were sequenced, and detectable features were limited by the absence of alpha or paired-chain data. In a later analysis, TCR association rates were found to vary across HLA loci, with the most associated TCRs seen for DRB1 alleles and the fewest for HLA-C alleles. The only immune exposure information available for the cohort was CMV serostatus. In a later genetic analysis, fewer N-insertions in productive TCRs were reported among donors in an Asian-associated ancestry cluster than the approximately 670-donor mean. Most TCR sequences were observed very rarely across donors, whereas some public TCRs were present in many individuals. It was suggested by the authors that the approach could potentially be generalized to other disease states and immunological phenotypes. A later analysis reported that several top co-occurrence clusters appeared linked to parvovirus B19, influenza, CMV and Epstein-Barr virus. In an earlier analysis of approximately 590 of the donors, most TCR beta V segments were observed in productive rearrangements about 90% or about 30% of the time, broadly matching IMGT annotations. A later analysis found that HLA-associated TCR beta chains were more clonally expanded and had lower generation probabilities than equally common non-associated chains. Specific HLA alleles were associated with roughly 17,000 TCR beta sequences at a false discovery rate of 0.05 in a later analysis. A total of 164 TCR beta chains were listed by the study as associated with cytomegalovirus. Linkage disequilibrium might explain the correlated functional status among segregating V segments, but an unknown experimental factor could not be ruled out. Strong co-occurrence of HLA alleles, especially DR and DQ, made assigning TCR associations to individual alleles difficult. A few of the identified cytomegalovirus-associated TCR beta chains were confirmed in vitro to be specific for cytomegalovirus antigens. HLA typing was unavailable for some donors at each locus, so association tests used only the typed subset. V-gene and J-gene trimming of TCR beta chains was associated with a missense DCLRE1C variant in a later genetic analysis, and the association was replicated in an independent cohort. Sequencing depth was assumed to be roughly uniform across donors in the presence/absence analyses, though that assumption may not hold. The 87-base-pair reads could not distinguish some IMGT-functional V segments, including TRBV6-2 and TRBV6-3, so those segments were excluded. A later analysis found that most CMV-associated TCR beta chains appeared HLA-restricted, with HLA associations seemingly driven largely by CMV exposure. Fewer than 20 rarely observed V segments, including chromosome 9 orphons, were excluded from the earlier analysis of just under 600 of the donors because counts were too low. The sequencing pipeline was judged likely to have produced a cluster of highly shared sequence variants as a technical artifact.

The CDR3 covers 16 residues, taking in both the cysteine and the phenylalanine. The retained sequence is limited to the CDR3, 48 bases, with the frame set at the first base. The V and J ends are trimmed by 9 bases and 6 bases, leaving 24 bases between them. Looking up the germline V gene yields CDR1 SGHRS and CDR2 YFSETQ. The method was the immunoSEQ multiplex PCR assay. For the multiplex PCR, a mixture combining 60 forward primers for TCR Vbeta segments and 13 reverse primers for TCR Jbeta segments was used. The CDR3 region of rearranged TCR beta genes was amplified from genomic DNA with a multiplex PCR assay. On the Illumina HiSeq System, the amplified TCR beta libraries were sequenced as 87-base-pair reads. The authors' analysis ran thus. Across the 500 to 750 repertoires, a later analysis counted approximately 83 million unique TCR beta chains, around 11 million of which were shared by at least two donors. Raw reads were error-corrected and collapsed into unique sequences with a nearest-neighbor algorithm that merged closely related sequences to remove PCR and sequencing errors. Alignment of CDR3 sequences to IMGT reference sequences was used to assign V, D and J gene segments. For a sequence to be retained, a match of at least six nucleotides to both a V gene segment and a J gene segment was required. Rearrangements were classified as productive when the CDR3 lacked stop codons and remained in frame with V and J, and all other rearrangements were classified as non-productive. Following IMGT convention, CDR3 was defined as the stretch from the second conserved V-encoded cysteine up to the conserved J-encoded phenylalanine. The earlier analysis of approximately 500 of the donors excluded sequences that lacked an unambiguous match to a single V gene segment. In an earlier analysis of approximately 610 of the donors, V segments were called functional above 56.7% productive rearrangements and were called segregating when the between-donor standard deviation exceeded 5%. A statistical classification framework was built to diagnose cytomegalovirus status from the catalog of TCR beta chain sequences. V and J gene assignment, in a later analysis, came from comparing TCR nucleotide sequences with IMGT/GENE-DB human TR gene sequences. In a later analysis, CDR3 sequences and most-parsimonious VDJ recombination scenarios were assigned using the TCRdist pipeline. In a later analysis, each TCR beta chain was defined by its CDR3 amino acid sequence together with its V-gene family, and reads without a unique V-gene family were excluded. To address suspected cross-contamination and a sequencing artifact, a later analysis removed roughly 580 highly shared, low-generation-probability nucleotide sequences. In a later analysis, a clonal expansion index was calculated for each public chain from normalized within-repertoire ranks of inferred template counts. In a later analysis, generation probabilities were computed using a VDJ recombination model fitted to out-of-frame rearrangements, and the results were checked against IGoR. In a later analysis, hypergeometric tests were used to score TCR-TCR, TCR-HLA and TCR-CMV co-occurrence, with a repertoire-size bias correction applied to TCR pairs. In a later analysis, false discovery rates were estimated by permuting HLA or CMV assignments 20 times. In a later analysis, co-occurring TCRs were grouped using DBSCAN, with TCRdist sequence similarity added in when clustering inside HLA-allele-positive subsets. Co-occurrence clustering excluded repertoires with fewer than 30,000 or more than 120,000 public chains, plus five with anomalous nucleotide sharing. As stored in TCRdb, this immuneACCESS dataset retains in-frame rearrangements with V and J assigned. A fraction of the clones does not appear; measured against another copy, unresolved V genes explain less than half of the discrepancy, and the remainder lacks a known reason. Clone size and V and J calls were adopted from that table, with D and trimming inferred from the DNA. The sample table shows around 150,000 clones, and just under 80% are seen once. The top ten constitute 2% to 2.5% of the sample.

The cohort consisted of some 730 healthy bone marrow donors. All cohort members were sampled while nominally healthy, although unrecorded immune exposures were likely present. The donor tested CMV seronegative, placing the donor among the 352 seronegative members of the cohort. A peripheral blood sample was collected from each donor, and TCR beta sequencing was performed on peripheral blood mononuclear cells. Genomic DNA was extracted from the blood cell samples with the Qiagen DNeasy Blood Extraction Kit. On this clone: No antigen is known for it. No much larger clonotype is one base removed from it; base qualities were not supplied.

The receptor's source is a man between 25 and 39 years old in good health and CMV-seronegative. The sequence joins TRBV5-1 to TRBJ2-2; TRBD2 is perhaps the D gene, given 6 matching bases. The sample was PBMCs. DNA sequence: TGCGCCACCAGAGACCAAACGGCGGGGCGGGCCGGGGAGCTGTTTTTT. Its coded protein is CATRDQTAGRAGELFF. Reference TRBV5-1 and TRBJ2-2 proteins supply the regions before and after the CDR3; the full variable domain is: KAGVTQTPRYLIKTRGQQVTLSCSPISGHRSVSWYQQTPGQGLQFLFEYFSETQRNKGNFPGRFSGRQFSNSRSEMNVSTLELGDSALYLCATRDQTAGRAGELFFGEGSRLTVL.